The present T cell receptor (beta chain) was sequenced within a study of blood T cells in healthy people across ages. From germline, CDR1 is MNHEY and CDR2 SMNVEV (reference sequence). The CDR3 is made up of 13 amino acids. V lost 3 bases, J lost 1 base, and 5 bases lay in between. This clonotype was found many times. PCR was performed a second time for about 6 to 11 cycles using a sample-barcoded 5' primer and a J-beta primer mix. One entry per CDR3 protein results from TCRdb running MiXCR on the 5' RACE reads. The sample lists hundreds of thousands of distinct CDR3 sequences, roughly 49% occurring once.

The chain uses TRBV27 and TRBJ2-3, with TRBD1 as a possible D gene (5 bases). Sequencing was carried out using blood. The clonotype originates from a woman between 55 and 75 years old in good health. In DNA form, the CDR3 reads TGTGCCAGCAGTTTCAGGGGCACAGATACGCAGTATTTT. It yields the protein CASSFRGTDTQYF.